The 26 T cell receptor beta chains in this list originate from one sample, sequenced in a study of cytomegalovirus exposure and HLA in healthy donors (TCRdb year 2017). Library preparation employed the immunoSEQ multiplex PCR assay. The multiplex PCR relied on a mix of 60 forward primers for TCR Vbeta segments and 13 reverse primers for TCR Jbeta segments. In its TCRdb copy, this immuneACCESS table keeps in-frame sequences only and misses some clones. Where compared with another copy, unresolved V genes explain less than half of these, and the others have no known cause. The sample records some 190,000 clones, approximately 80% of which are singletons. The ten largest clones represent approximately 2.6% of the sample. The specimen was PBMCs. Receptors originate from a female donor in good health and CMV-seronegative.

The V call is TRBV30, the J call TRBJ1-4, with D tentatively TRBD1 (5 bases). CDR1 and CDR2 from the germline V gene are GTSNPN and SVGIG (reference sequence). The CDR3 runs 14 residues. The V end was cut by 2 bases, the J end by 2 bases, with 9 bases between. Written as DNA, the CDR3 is TGTGCCTGGAGTTCGAAGGGGACTAATGAAAAACTGTTTTTT. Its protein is CAWSSKGTNEKLFF.

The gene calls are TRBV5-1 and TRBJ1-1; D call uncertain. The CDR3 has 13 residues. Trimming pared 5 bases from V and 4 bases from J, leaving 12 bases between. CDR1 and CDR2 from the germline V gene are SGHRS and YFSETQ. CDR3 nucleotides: TGCGCCAGCAGGAGGCGAGAGGGCACTGAAGCTTTCTTT. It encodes CASRRREGTEAFF.

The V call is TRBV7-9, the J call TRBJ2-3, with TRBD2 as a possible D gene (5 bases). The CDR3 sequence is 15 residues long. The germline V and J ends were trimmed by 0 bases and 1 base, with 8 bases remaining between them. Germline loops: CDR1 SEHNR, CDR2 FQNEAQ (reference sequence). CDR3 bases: TGTGCCAGCAGCTTAGCGGGAGTTGGCACAGATACGCAGTATTTT. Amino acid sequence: CASSLAGVGTDTQYF.

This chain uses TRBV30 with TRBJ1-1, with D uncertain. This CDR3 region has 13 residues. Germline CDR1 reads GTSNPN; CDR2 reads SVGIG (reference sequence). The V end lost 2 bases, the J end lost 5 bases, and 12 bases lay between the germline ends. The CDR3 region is CAWSPRGMTEAFF. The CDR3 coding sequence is TGTGCCTGGAGTCCTCGAGGTATGACTGAAGCTTTCTTT.

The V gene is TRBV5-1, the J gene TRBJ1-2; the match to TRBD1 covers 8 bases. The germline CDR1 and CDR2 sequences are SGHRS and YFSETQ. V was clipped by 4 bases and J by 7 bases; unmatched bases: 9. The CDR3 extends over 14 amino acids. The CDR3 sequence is CASSVQGDEVGYTF. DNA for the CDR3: TGCGCCAGCAGCGTACAGGGGGATGAAGTTGGCTACACCTTC. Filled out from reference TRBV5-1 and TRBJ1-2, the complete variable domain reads KAGVTQTPRYLIKTRGQQVTLSCSPISGHRSVSWYQQTPGQGLQFLFEYFSETQRNKGNFPGRFSGRQFSNSRSEMNVSTLELGDSALYLCASSVQGDEVGYTFGSGTRLTVV.

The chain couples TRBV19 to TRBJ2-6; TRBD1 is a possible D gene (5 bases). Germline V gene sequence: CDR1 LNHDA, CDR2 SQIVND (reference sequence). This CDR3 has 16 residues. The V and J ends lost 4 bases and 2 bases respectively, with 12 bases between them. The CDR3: CASSKGWGAGANVLTF. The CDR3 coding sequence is TGTGCCAGTAGTAAAGGCTGGGGCGCTGGGGCCAACGTCCTGACTTTC.

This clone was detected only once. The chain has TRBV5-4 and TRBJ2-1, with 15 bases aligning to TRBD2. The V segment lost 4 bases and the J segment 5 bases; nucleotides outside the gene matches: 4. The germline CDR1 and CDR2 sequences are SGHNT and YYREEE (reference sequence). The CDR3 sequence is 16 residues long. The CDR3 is CASSLGLAGGNNEQFF. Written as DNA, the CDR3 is TGTGCCAGCAGCCTCGGACTAGCGGGGGGGAACAATGAGCAGTTCTTC.

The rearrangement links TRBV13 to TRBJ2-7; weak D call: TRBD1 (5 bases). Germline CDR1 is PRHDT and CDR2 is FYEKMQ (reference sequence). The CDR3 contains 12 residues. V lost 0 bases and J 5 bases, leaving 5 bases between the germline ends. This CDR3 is CASSLGGHEQYF. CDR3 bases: TGTGCCAGCAGCTTAGGGGGGCACGAGCAGTACTTC.

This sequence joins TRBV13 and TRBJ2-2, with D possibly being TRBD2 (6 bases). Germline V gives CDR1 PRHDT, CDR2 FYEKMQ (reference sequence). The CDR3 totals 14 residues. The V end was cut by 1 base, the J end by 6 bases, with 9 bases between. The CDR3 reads CASSLALASGELFF. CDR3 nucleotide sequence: TGTGCCAGCAGCTTAGCGCTAGCGTCCGGGGAGCTGTTTTTT.

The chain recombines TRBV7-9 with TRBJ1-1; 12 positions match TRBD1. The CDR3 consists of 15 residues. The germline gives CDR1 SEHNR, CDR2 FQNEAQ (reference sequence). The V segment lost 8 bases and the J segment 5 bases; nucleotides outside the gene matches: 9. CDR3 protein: CASGGGQGASTEAFF. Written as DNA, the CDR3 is TGTGCCAGCGGCGGGGGACAGGGGGCTTCGACTGAAGCTTTCTTT. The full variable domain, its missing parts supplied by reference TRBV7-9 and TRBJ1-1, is DTGVSQNPRHKITKRGQNVTFRCDPISEHNRLYWYRQTLGQGPEFLTYFQNEAQLEKSRLLSDRFSAERPKGSFSTLEIQRTEQGDSAMYLCASGGGQGASTEAFFGQGTRLTVV.

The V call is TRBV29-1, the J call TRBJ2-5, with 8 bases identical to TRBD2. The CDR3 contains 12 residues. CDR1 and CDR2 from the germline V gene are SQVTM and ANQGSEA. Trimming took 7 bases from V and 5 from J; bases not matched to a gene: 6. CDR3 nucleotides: TGCAGCGCGGGACTAGTAACCGAGACCCAGTACTTC. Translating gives CSAGLVTETQYF. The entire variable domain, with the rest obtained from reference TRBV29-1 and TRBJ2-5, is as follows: SAVISQKPSRDICQRGTSLTIQCQVDSQVTMMFWYRQQPGQSLTLIATANQGSEATYESGFVIDKFPISRPNLTFSTLTVSNMSPEDSSIYLCSAGLVTETQYFGPGTRLLVL.

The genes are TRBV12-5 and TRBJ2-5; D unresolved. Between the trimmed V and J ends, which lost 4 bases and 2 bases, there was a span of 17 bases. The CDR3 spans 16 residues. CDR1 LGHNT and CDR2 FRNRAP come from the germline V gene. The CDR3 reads CASGSPPGAYQETQYF. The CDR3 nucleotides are TGTGCTAGTGGTTCCCCCCCAGGCGCCTATCAAGAGACCCAGTACTTC.

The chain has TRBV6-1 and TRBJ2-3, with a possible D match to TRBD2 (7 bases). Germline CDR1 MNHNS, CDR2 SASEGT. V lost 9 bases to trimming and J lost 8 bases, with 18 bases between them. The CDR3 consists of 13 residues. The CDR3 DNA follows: TGTGCCAGGGGGGGGTGGGGGCCCGGTACGCAGTATTTT. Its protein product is CARGGWGPGTQYF.

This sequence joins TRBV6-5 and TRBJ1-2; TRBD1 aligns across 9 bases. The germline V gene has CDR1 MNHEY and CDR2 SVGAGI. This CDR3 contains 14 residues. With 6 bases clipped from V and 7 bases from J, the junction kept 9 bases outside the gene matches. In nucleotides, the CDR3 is TGTGCCAGCAGCCCGGGACAGGGAAGCGGTGGCTACACCTTC. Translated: CASSPGQGSGGYTF.

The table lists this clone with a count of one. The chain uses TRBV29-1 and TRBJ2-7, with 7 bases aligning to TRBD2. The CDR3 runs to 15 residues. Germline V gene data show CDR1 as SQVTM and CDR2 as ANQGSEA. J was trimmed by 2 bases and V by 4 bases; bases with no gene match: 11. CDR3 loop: CSVVSGTKSPYEQYF. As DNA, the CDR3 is TGCAGCGTTGTATCCGGGACTAAAAGCCCCTACGAGCAGTACTTC.

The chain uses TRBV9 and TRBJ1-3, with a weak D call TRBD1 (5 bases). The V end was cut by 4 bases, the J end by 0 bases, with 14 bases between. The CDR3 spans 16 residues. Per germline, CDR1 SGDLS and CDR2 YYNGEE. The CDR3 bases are TGTGCCAGCAGCACAGAACAGGACCTCTCTGGAAACACCATATATTTT. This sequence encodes CASSTEQDLSGNTIYF.

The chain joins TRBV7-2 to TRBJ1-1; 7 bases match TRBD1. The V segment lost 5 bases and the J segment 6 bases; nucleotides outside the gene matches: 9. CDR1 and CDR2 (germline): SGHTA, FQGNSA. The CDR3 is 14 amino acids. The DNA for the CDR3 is TGTGCCAGCAGCATACAGGGGATGTGGGCTGAAGCTTTCTTT. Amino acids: CASSIQGMWAEAFF.

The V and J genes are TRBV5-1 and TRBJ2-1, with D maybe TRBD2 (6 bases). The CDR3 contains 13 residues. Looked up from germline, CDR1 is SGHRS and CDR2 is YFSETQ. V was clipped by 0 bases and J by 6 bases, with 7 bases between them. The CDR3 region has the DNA TGCGCCAGCAGCTTGGGGGGGGTCAATGAGCAGTTCTTC. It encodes CASSLGGVNEQFF.

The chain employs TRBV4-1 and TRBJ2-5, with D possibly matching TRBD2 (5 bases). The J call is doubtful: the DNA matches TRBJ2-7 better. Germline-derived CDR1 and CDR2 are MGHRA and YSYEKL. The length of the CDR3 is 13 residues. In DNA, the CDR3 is TGCGCCAGCAGCCAACTTCGGGGTACCGAGCAGTACTTC. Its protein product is CASSQLRGTEQYF.

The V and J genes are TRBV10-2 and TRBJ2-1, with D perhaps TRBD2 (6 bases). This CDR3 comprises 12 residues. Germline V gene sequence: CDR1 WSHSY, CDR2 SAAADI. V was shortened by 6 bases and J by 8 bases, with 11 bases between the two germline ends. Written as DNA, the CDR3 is TGCGCCAGCAGGTGGAGGGCTGATGAGCAGTTCTTC. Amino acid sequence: CASRWRADEQFF.

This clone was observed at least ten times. CDR3 protein: CASSPNGGGIYGYTF. CDR3 DNA sequence: TGTGCCAGCAGCCCTAATGGAGGGGGCATCTATGGCTACACCTTC. The V call is TRBV7-2, the J call TRBJ1-2; TRBD1 aligns across 7 bases. The V gene's germline CDR1 is SGHTA and CDR2 FQGNSA. The trim removed 5 bases at V and 4 bases at J, leaving 10 bases unmatched. This CDR3 contains 15 residues.

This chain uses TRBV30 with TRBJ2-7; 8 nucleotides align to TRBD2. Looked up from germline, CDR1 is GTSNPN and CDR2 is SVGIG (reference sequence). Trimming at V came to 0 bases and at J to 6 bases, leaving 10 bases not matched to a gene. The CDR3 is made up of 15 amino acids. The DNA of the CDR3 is TGTGCCTGGAGTGTAAGGGGACTAGGGAACGGCGAGCAGTACTTC. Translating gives CAWSVRGLGNGEQYF. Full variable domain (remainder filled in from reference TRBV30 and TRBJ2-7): SQTIHQWPATLVQPVGSPLSLECTVEGTSNPNLYWYRQAAGRGLQLLFYSVGIGQISSEVPQNLSASRPQDRQFILSSKKLLLSDSGFYLCAWSVRGLGNGEQYFGPGTRLTVT.

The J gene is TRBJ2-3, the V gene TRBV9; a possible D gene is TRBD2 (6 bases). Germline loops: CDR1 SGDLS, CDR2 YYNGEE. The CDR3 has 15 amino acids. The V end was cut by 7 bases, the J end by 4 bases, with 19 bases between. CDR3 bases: TGTGCCAGCTCGCCCAGACTAGGCAGGTCAGATACGCAGTATTTT. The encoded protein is CASSPRLGRSDTQYF.

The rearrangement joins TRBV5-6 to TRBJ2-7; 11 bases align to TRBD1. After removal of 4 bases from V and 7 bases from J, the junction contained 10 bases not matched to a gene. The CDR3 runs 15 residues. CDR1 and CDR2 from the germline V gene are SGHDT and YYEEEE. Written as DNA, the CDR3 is TGTGCCAGCAGCACCCCCGGGACAGGGGGGGGAGAGCAGTACTTC. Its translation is CASSTPGTGGGEQYF.

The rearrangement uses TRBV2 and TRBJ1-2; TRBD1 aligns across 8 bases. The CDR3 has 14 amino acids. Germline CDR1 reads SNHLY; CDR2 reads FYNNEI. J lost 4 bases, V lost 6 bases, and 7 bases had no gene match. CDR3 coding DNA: TGTGCCAGCAGATGGGAGACAGGGGTCTATGGCTACACCTTC. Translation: CASRWETGVYGYTF.

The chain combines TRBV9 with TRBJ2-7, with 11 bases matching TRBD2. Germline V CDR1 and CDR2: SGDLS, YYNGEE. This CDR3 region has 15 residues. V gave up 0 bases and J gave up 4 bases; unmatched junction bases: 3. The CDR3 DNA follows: TGTGCCAGCAGCGTAGAGGCTAGCGGGGGGTACGAGCAGTACTTC. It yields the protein CASSVEASGGYEQYF.